This T cell receptor (beta chain) was captured in a study of beta chain features in type 1 diabetes. Trimming pared 4 bases from V and 1 base from J, leaving 7 bases between. The CDR3 totals 13 residues. CDR1 is SGDLS, CDR2 YYNGEE, per germline. Since all of the isolated RNA was reverse transcribed, expressed TCRB transcripts were what got sequenced. Sequencing was performed with immunoSEQ multiplex PCR; in TCRdb, only in-frame clones are kept and a portion is missing. The sample consists of about 260,000 clones, over 65% of them appearing once. Worth noting for this clone: Within the sample, other DNA sequences also encode this same CDR3.

This chain uses TRBV9 with TRBJ2-3, with D hard to call. The clonotype originates from a man aged 30-40 years in good health. The sample comprised naive CD4+ T cells from blood. For the CDR3, the DNA is TGTGCCAGCAGCCCTCGGGGCACAGATACGCAGTATTTT. Translated: CASSPRGTDTQYF.